The sequence of this TCR beta chain was determined in a study of blood T cell repertoires in COVID-19. This CDR3 comprises 14 residues. V lost 5 bases, J lost 2 bases, and 12 bases lay in between. Germline loops: CDR1 SGHAT, CDR2 FQDESV (reference sequence). Libraries were prepared by immunoSEQ multiplex PCR; TCRdb keeps only in-frame clonotypes and omits some of them. The table lists approximately 280,000 clones, approximately 81% of them singletons. Participant-reported clinical history was the basis for cohort assignment. The sequenced material came from PBMCs or T cells enriched from blood (not recorded which). The chain combines TRBV11-1 with TRBJ1-2; possibly TRBD1 for D (5 bases). The origin of this receptor is a woman aged 50 to 60 who had recovered from COVID-19. DNA of the CDR3: TGTGCCAGCAGCCGATCCGCAGGGAACTATGGCTACACCTTC. The encoded protein is CASSRSAGNYGYTF.